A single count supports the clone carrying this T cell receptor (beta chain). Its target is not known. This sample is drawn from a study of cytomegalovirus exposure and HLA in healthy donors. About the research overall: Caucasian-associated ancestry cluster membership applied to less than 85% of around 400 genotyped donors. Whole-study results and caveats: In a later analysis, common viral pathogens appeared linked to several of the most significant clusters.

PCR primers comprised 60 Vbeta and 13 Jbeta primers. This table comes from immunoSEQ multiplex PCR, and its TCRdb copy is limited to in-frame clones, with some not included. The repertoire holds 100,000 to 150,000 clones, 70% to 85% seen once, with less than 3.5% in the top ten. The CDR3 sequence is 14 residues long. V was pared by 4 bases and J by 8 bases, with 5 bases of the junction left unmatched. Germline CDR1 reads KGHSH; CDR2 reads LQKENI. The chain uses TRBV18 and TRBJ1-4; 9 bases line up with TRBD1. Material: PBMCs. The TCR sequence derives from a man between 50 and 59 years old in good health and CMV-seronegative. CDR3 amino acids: CASSRGQGGEKLFF. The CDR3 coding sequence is TGTGCCAGCTCACGGGGACAGGGAGGCGAAAAACTGTTTTTT.